The following is a TCR beta chain sequence with its context. This sample stems from a study of blood T cell repertoires in COVID-19. Overall study context: Some COVID-19 samples were acute and others convalescent; all came from the United States, Italy and Spain. T cells, B-cell-depleted T cells, or PBMCs provided the cDNA or gDNA that served as material.

In the study's own analysis: The authors estimated nucleated cell counts from reference gene primer amplification. The table came from immunoSEQ multiplex PCR; TCRdb's copy has only in-frame clones and leaves some out. V, J and clone size were drawn from that table, and D and trimming were deduced from the DNA. The sample carries around 68,000 clones, roughly nine tenths recorded once. V was pared by 5 bases and J by 0 bases, with 13 bases between. CDR1 and CDR2 (germline): SGHRS, YFSETQ. The CDR3 is 15 residues long. The specimen was peripheral blood. This sequence was found in a man aged 50-60 years with acute or convalescent COVID-19. This sequence joins TRBV5-1 and TRBJ2-3; the D gene is possibly TRBD2 (6 bases). The CDR3 region has the DNA TGCGCCAGCAGTGGACGTGGGACTAGCACAGATACGCAGTATTTT. Protein: CASSGRGTSTDTQYF. The full variable domain, completed using reference TRBV5-1 and TRBJ2-3, is KAGVTQTPRYLIKTRGQQVTLSCSPISGHRSVSWYQQTPGQGLQFLFEYFSETQRNKGNFPGRFSGRQFSNSRSEMNVSTLELGDSALYLCASSGRGTSTDTQYFGPGTRLTVL.